This T cell receptor (beta chain) derives from a study (TCRdb year 2016). Context from the whole study: In people whose bodies naturally kept HIV infection under control, the researchers looked into where HIV persistence comes from.

This clonotype is considered hyperexpanded (1% or more). The antigen this receptor binds is unknown. Base quality data are lacking; no much larger clone is found one base away. Receptor libraries were prepared by 5' RACE. TCRdb shows the sequencer as Illumina HiSeq 2000. Through fastp at Q25 and MiXCR, TCRdb rebuilt clones from the public reads, retaining in-frame beta chains. Rows with one shared CDR3 protein collapse into an entry with the most common genes and DNA. This sample holds several hundred distinct CDR3 sequences; approximately 12% were observed only once. The ten largest clones represent around a sixth of the sample. Taken from the germline V gene, the CDR1 and CDR2 loops are ENHRY and SYGVKD. The CDR3, from cysteine to phenylalanine, totals 14 residues. The DNA shown is the 42-base CDR3, in frame from base 1. V is reduced by 6 bases and J by 3 bases, leaving a spacing of 9 bases between them.

This TCR came from a female donor with HIV. Source material: total memory T cells from blood PBMCs. The cell subset or site label, as the study defines it: transitional memory CD4+ T cells. The chain is made from TRBV10-3 and TRBJ1-6; TRBD1 is possibly the D segment (5 matching bases). The CDR3 region: CAISLDSYNSPLHF. The DNA is as follows: TGTGCCATCAGCCTTGACAGCTATAATTCACCCCTCCACTTT.